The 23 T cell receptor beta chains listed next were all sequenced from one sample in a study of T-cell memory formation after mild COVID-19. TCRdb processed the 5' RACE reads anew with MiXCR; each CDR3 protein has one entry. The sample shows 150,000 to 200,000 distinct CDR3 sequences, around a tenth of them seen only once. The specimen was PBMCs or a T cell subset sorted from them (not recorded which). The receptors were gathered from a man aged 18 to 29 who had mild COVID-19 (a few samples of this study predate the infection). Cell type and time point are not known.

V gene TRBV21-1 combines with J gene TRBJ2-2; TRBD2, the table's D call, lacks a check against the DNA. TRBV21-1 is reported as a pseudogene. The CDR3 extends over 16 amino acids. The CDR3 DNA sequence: TGTGCCAGCAGCGCTACGCTAGCGGCGAACACCGGGGAGCTGTTTTTT. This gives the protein CASSATLAANTGELFF.

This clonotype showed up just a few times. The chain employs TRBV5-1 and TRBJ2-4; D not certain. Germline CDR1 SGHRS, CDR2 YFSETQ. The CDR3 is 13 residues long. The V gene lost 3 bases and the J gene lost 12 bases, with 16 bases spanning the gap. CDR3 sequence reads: CASSSTGSRDQYF. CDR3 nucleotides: TGCGCCAGCAGCTCTACTGGGTCTAGGGATCAGTACTTC.

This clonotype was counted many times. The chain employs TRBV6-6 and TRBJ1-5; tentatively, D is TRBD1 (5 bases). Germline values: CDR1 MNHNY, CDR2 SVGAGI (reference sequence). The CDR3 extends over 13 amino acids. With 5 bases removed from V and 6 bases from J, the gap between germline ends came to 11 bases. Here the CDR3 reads CASSQAGVQPQHF. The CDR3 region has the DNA TGTGCCAGCAGTCAAGCGGGGGTTCAGCCCCAGCATTTT.

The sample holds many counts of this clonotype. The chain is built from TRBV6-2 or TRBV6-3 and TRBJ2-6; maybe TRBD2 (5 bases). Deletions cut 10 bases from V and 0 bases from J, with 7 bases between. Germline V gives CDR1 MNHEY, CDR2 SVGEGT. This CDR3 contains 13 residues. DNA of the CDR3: TGTGCCATCGGGAACTCTGGGGCCAACGTCCTGACTTTC. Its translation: CAIGNSGANVLTF.

The CDR3 DNA follows: TGTGCCAGCAGCCAAGTGTCGGGGGGCCTCAGCACAGATACGCAGTATTTT. This encodes CASSQVSGGLSTDTQYF. This chain uses TRBV4-2 with TRBJ2-3; maybe TRBD2 (7 bases). Germline-derived CDR1 and CDR2 are LGHNA and YNFKEQ. V was shortened by 1 base and J by 0 bases, with 14 bases between the two germline ends. The CDR3 loop spans 17 amino acids.

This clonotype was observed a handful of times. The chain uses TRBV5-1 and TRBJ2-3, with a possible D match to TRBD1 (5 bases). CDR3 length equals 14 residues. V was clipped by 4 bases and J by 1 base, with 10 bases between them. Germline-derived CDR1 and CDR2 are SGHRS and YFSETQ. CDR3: CASSTGQRTDTQYF. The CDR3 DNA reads TGCGCCAGCAGCACAGGACAACGCACAGATACGCAGTATTTT.

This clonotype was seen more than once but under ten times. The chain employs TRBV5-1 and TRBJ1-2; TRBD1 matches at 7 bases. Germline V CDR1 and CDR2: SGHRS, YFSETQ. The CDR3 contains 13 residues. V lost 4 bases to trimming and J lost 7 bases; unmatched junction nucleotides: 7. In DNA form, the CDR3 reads TGCGCCAGCAGCCCCCAGGGGGATGGTGGCTACACCTTC. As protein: CASSPQGDGGYTF.

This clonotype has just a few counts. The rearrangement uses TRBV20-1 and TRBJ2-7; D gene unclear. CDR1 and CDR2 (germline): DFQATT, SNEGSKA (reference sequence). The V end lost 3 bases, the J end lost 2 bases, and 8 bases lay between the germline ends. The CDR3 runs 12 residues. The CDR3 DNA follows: TGCAGTGCTAGTGTCAGTACCTACGAGCAGTACGTC. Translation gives CSASVSTYEQYV.

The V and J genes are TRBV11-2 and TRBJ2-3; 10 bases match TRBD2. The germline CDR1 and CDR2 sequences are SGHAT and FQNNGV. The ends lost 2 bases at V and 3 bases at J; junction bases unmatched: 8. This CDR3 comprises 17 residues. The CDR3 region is CASSLISGGASTDTQYF. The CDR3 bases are TGTGCCAGCAGCTTAATAAGCGGGGGGGCATCTACAGATACGCAGTATTTT.

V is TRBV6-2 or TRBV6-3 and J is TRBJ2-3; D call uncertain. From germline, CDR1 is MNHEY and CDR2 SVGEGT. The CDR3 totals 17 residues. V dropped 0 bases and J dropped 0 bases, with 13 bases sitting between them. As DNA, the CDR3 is TGTGCCAGCAGTTACTCGTTCGAGGAAACTAGCACAGATACGCAGTATTTT. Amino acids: CASSYSFEETSTDTQYF.

CDR3 nucleotides: TGCGCCAGCAGCTTGGGGGCAGCGGGGATCCAAGAGACCCAGTACTTC. Translated: CASSLGAAGIQETQYF. V is TRBV5-1 and J is TRBJ2-5; 7 nucleotides line up with TRBD2. V lost 0 bases, J lost 1 base, and 6 bases stayed unmatched. Germline V gene lookup returns CDR1 SGHRS and CDR2 YFSETQ. The CDR3 loop spans 16 amino acids. Full variable domain (rest looked up from reference TRBV5-1 and TRBJ2-5): KAGVTQTPRYLIKTRGQQVTLSCSPISGHRSVSWYQQTPGQGLQFLFEYFSETQRNKGNFPGRFSGRQFSNSRSEMNVSTLELGDSALYLCASSLGAAGIQETQYFGPGTRLLVL.

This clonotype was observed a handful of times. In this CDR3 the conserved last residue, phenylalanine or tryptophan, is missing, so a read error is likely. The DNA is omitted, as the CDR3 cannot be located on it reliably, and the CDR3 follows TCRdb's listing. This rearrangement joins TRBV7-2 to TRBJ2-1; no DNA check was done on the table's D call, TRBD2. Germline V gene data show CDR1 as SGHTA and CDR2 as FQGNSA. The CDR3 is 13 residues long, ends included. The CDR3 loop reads CASSPLSGGAQSL.

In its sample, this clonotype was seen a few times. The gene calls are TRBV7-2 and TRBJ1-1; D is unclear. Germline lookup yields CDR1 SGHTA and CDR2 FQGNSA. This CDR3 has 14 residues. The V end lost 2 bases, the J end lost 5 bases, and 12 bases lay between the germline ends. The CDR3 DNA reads TGTGCCAGCAGCTTAAGGTCGGGAGGAACTGAAGCTTTCTTT. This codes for CASSLRSGGTEAFF. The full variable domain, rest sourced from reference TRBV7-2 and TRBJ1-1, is GAGVSQSPSNKVTEKGKDVELRCDPISGHTALYWYRQSLGQGLEFLIYFQGNSAPDKSGLPSDRFSAERTGGSVSTLTIQRTQQEDSAVYLCASSLRSGGTEAFFGQGTRLTVV.

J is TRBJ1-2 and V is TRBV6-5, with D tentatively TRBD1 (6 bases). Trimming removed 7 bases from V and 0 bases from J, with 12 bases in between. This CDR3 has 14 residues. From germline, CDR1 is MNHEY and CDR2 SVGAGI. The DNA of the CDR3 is TGTGCCAGCACCGACAGGAATCCTAACTATGGCTACACCTTC. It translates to CASTDRNPNYGYTF.

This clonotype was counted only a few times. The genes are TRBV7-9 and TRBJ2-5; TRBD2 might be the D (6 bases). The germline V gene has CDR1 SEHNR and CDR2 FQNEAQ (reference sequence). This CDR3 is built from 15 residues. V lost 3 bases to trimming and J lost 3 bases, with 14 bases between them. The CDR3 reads CASSFWDGGEETQYF. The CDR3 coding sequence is TGTGCCAGCAGCTTTTGGGATGGCGGGGAAGAGACCCAGTACTTC.

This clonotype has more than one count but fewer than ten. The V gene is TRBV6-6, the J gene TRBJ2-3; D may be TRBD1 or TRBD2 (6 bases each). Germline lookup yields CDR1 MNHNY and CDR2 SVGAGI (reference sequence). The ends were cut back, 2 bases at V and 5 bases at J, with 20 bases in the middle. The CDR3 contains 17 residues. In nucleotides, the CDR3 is TGTGCCAGCAGTTACGGTGGCTACAGGGTGGGGGGAGATACGCAGTATTTT. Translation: CASSYGGYRVGGDTQYF.

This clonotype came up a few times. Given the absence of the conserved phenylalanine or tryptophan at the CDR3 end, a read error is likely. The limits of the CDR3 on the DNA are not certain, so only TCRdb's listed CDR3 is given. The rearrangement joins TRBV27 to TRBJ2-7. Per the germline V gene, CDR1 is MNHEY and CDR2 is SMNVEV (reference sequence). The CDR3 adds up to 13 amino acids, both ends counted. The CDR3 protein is CASSFIDSRQFVG.

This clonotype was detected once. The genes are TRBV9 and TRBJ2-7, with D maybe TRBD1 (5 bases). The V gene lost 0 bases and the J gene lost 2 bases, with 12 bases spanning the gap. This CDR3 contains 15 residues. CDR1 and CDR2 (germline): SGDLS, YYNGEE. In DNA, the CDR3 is TGTGCCAGCAGCGTAGGCGCAGGGTGGACCTACGAGCAGTACTTC. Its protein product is CASSVGAGWTYEQYF.

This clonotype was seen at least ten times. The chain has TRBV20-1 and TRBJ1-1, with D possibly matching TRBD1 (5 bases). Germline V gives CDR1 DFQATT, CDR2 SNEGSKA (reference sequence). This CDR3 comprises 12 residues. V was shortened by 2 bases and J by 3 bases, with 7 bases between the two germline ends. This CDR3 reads CSARQGDTEAFF. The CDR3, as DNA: TGCAGTGCTAGACAGGGTGACACTGAAGCTTTCTTT.

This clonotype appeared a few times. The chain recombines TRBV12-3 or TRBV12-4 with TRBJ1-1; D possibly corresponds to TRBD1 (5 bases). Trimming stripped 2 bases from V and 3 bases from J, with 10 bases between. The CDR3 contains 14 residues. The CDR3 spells CASSLRGWDTEAFF. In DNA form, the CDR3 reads TGTGCCAGCAGTTTAAGGGGCTGGGACACTGAAGCTTTCTTT.

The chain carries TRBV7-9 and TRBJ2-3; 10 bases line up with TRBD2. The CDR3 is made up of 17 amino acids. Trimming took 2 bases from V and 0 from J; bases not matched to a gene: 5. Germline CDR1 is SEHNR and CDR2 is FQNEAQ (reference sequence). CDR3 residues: CASSLSGGAPSTDTQYF. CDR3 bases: TGTGCCAGCAGCTTAAGCGGGGGGGCCCCTAGCACAGATACGCAGTATTTT.

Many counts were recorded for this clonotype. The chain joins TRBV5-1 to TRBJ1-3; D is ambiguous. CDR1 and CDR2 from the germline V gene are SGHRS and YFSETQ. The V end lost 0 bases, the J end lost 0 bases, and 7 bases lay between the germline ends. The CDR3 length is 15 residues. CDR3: CASSLGITSGNTIYF. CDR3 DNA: TGCGCCAGCAGCTTGGGGATTACCTCTGGAAACACCATATATTTT.

CDR3 amino acids: CASSPTSTGEAFF. CDR3 coding DNA: TGTGCCAGCTCACCGACTTCGACAGGTGAAGCTTTCTTT. The chain links TRBV18 to TRBJ1-1; tentatively, D is TRBD1 (6 bases). The ends were cut back, 3 bases at V and 7 bases at J, with 12 bases in the middle. The CDR3 totals 13 residues. The germline CDR1 and CDR2 sequences are KGHSH and LQKENI.